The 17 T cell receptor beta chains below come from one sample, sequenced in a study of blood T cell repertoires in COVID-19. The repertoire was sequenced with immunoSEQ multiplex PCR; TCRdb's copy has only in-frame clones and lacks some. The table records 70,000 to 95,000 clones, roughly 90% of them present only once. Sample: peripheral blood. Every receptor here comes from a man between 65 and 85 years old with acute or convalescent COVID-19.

As DNA, the CDR3 is TGTGCCAGCAGTCCATCACCTTGGCTAGCGGGGGGGAAACTAGCCAAAAACATTCAGTACTTC. Translating gives CASSPSPWLAGGKLAKNIQYF. The rearrangement joins TRBV27 to TRBJ2-4, with 12 bases lining up with TRBD2. With 5 bases clipped from V and 0 bases from J, the junction kept 17 bases outside the gene matches. The CDR3 sequence is 21 residues long. CDR1 is MNHEY, CDR2 SMNVEV, per germline (reference sequence).

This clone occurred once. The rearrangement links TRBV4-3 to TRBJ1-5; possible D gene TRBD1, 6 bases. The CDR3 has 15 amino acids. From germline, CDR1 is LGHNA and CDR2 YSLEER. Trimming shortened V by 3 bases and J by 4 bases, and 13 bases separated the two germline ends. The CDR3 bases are TGCGCCAGCAGCCACTCCCAGCAGGGGAATCAGCCCCAGCATTTT. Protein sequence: CASSHSQQGNQPQHF.

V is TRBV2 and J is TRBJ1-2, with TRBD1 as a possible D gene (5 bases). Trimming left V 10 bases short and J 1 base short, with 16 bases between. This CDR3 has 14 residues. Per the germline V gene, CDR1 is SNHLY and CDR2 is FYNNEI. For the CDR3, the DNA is TGTGCCATCCTAGACCCGGGACTTAACTATGGCTACACCTTC. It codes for CAILDPGLNYGYTF.

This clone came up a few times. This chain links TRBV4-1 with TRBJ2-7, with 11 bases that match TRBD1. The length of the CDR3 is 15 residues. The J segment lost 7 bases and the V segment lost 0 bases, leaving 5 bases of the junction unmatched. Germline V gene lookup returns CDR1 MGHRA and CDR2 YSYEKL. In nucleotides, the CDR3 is TGCGCCAGCAGCCAAGACGGACAGGGGGCGCGGGAGCAGTACTTC. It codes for CASSQDGQGAREQYF.

The CDR3 DNA follows: TGCGCCAGCAGTGAGGGGACAGCTGGGGGCAATGAGCAGTTCTTC. This gives the protein CASSEGTAGGNEQFF. The J gene is TRBJ2-1, the V gene TRBV10-1; 7 nucleotides line up with TRBD1. CDR1 is WNHNN and CDR2 is SYGVQD in the germline V gene (reference sequence). Losses at the gene ends were 2 bases for V and 6 bases for J; bases not matched to a gene: 7. The CDR3 contains 15 residues.

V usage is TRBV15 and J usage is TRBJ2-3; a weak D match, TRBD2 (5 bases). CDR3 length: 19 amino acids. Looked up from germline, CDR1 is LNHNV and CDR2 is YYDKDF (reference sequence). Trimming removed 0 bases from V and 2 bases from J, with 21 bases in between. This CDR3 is CATSREMRAGVRSTDTQYF. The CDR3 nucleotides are TGTGCCACCAGCAGAGAGATGCGGGCAGGAGTCCGATCCACAGATACGCAGTATTTT.

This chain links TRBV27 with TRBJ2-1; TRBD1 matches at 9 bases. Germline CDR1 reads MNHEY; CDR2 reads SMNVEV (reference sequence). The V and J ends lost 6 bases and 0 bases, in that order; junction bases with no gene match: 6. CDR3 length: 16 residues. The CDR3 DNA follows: TGTGCCAGCAGGGGACAGGGTCTGAGCTCCTACAATGAGCAGTTCTTC. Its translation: CASRGQGLSSYNEQFF.

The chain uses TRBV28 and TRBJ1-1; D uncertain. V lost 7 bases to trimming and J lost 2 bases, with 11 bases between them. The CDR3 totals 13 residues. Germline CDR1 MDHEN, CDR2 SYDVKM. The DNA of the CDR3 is TGTGCCAGCATGGTCAGGATAAACACTGAAGCTTTCTTT. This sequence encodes CASMVRINTEAFF.

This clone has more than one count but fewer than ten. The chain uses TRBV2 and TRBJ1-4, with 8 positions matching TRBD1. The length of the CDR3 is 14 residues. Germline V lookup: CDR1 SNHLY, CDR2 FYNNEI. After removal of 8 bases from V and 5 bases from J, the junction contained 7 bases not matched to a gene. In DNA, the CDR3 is TGTGCCAGCTCCCGACAGGGGCTGAATGAAAAACTGTTTTTT. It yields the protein CASSRQGLNEKLFF. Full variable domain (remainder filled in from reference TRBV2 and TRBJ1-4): EPEVTQTPSHQVTQMGQEVILRCVPISNHLYFYWYRQILGQKVEFLVSFYNNEISEKSEIFDDQFSVERPDGSNFTLKIRSTKLEDSAMYFCASSRQGLNEKLFFGSGTQLSVL.

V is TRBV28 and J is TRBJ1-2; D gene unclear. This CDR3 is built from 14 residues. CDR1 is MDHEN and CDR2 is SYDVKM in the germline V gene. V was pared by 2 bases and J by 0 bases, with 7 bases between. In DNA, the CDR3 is TGTGCCAGCAGTTTAGACACCTCTAACTATGGCTACACCTTC. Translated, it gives CASSLDTSNYGYTF.

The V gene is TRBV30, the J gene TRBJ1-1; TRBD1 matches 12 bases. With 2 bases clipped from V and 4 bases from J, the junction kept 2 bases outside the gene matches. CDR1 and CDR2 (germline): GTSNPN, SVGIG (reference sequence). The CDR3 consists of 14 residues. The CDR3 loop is CAWSKGQGATEAFF. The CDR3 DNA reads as TGTGCCTGGAGTAAGGGACAGGGGGCCACTGAAGCTTTCTTT.

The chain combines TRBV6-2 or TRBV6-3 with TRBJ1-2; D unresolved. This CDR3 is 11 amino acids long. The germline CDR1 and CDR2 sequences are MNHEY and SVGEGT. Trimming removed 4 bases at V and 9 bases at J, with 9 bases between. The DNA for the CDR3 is TGTGCCAGCAGTTTGGCGGGCAGCTACACCTTC. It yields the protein CASSLAGSYTF.

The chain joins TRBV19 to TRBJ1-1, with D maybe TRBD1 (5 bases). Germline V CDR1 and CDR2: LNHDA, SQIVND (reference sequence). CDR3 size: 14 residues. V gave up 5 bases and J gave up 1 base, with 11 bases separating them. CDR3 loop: CASSRTTRNTEAFF. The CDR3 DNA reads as TGTGCCAGTAGTCGGACAACCCGGAACACTGAAGCTTTCTTT.

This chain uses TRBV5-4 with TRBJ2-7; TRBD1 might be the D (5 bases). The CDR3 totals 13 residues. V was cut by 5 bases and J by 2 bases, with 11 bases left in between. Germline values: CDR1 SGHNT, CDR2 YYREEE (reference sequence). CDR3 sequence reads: CASRKDSTYEQYF. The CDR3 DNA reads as TGTGCCAGCAGAAAAGACAGTACCTACGAGCAGTACTTC.

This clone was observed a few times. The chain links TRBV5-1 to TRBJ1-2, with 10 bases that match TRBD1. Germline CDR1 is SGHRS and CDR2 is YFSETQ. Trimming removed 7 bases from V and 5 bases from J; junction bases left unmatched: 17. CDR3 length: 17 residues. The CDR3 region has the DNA TGCGCCAGCCGAGAAGGACAGGGGGGGACTGAGAATTATGGCTACACCTTC. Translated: CASREGQGGTENYGYTF.

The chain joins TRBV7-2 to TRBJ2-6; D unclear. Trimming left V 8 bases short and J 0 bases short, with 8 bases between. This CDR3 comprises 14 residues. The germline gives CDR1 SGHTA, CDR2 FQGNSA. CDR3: CASFLGSGANVLTF. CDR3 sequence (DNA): TGTGCCAGCTTTCTCGGCTCTGGGGCCAACGTCCTGACTTTC. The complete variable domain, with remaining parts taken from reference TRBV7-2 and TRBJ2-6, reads GAGVSQSPSNKVTEKGKDVELRCDPISGHTALYWYRQSLGQGLEFLIYFQGNSAPDKSGLPSDRFSAERTGGSVSTLTIQRTQQEDSAVYLCASFLGSGANVLTFGAGSRLTVL.

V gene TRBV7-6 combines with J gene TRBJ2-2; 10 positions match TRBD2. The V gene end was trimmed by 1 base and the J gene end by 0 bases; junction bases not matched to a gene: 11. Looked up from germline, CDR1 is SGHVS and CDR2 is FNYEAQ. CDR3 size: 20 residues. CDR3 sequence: CASSLEGILAGAANTGELFF. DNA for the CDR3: TGTGCCAGCAGCTTAGAGGGGATCCTAGCGGGGGCCGCGAACACCGGGGAGCTGTTTTTT.